This T cell receptor (beta chain) was sequenced during a study of long-term antiretroviral therapy in people with HIV. Study-wide results and limits: Upon ART, diversity increased but remained lower than transplant donor controls. Information on adherence to ART, viral resistance or therapy changes was unavailable. The study found narrower CDR3 length ranges in HIV repertoires than in controls.

A word on this clone: As yet, its antigen is unknown.

Sequencing used immunoSEQ v3.0 at survey level. Clones were read by immunoSEQ multiplex PCR, and TCRdb kept only the in-frame ones, dropping some. The data show over 30,000 clones, around 85% seen once. Treated in the United States were all of the participants with HIV. This sample comprised unsorted PBMCs, obtained 3.1 years after starting antiretroviral therapy. This sequence originates from a woman aged 45 to 65 with HIV.

The CDR3 bases are TGTGCCAGCACCGCTAGCGGGGGGGCCTACGAGCAGTACTTC. It translates to CASTASGGAYEQYF. The gene calls are TRBV6-6 and TRBJ2-7; 12 bases align to TRBD2. The CDR3 runs 14 residues. CDR1 and CDR2 from the germline V gene are MNHNY and SVGAGI (reference sequence). V dropped 7 bases and J dropped 2; count of bases not matched to a gene: 3.